This T cell receptor (beta chain) was recorded in a study of regulatory T cells in long-lasting Graves disease. The wider study: Antithyroid drug exposure in newly diagnosed Graves' patients had lasted under 3 months.

Many counts were recorded for this clonotype. The CDR3 runs 18 residues. CDR1 is MNHEY and CDR2 is SVGEGT in the germline V gene. J was trimmed by 0 bases and V by 2 bases; bases with no gene match: 9. The time point is: newly diagnosed GD, antithyroid drugs for less than 3 months. From RNA extracted from PBMCs, the TCR library was made. The EDTA tubes were filled with approximately 10 milliliters of drawn peripheral blood. Researchers made TCR beta libraries by using iRepertoire HTBI primers and running Arm-PCR on CDR3 regions. In the original workflow: Gene usage covered 62 TRBV and 14 to 15 TRBJ segments. TCRdb itself ran the multiplex PCR reads through MiXCR, one entry per CDR3 protein. The authors' filters were not applied to this entry. The table lists under 500,000 distinct CDR3 sequences, about a sixth of them singletons. These data also formed part of another study, on T cells in Graves' hyperthyroidism and ophthalmopathy. As reported in that work: The HTBI set primed first-round TCR CDR3 RT-PCR.

This chain joins TRBV6-2 or TRBV6-3 and TRBJ2-1; the match to TRBD2 covers 8 bases. The sample was peripheral blood mononuclear cells (PBMCs), taken at new diagnosis, from a patient treated with antithyroid drugs. The TCR was taken from a woman aged 25-40 years with Graves disease. The CDR3 reads CASSYQPGLGSSYNEQFF. In DNA form, the CDR3 reads TGTGCCAGCAGTTACCAGCCGGGACTAGGGAGCTCCTACAATGAGCAGTTCTTC.